This record covers a single T cell receptor (beta chain). Naive CD4+ cells were CD45RA-selected; the remaining cells were memory. The test was conducted at deep level. Study processing details: Sequence data from immunoSEQ were junction-only and lacked quality scores; consequently, filtering differed. TCRdb's copy holds only in-frame clones and misses some; the assay was immunoSEQ multiplex PCR. Clone size and V and J calls were adopted from that table, with D and trimming inferred from the DNA. Found here are 2 million to 3 million clones, approximately 93% of them singletons; the top ten hold more than 0.35%. This sample was taken from a study of shared clonotypes between healthy human individuals. Germline values: CDR1 SGHTS, CDR2 YDEGEE. The CDR3 is 12 residues long. The V end lost 7 bases, the J end lost 5 bases, and 13 bases lay between the germline ends.

Sample: naive CD4+ T cells from PBMCs. Stated subset: CD45RA+ positively selected. The clonotype comes from a man between 18 and 35 years old in good health. Some clones in this sample may be carry-over from other donors' samples. This chain joins TRBV5-8 and TRBJ2-7, with D unresolved. CDR3 sequence: CASHLLSDEQYF. In DNA form, the CDR3 reads TGTGCCAGCCACTTGTTGAGCGACGAGCAGTACTTC. Full variable domain (remainder filled in from reference TRBV5-8 and TRBJ2-7): EAGVTQSPTHLIKTRGQQATLRCSPISGHTSVYWYQQALGLGLQFLLWYDEGEERNRGNFPPRFSGRQFPNYSSELNVNALELEDSALYLCASHLLSDEQYFGPGTRLTVT.